This TCR beta chain was observed in a study of cytomegalovirus exposure and HLA in healthy donors. Overall study context: Earlier, 200 million or so T cells were analyzed, and around 100 million unique TCR beta sequences were found among them.

PCR was performed using 60 Vbeta and 13 Jbeta primers. Profiled with immunoSEQ multiplex PCR; TCRdb holds only in-frame clones, not every one. Seen here are 150,000 to 200,000 clones, 84% observed once, and the top ten hold 0.2% to 0.3%. Turning to this clone: Its antigen is unknown.

Study-level findings and limits: TRBV6-2, TRBV6-3 and other indistinguishable V segments were excluded. Earlier analysis yielded a pattern in which most TCR beta V segments were productive about 87% or about 30% of the time. In a later analysis, compared with equally common non-associated chains, HLA-associated beta chains were more expanded.

The CDR3 contains 13 residues. Per the germline V gene, CDR1 is SGHTA and CDR2 is FQGNSA. The J segment lost 8 bases and the V segment lost 5 bases, leaving 8 bases of the junction unmatched. Sequencing was done on a sample of PBMCs. The J gene is TRBJ1-2, the V gene TRBV7-2; TRBD1 aligns across 7 bases. This TCR was sampled from a boy between 10 and 17 years old in good health and CMV-seronegative. CDR3: CASSPMNRGGYTF. The CDR3 coding sequence is TGTGCCAGCAGCCCGATGAACAGGGGAGGCTACACCTTC.